This TCR beta chain was profiled in a study of post-analysis software for immune sequencing data. Unique molecular identifiers were carried by the TCR beta cDNA libraries. TCRdb redid the calling of the PCR reads with MiXCR, one entry per CDR3 protein. The sample lists fewer than 600,000 distinct CDR3 sequences, approximately 45% seen once, with 9.5% to 13% in the top ten. This CDR3 contains 13 residues. Per the germline V gene, CDR1 is SGHRS and CDR2 is YFSETQ. V shed 4 bases, J shed 5 bases, and the junction held 6 bases outside the gene matches. Study-wide findings and caveats: A few TRBV segments occurring more often in patients than controls included TRBV5-6, TRBV5-1 and TRBV20-1.

In this sample, this clonotype turned up a few times. Its antigen is still unknown. V gene TRBV5-1 combines with J gene TRBJ2-7; 7 positions agree with TRBD1. The sample taken for sequencing was blood. The TCR sequence derives from a girl aged 10 to 17 with multiple sclerosis. The CDR3 reads CASSMRGHNEQYF. DNA of the CDR3: TGCGCCAGCAGCATGAGGGGGCACAACGAGCAGTACTTC.